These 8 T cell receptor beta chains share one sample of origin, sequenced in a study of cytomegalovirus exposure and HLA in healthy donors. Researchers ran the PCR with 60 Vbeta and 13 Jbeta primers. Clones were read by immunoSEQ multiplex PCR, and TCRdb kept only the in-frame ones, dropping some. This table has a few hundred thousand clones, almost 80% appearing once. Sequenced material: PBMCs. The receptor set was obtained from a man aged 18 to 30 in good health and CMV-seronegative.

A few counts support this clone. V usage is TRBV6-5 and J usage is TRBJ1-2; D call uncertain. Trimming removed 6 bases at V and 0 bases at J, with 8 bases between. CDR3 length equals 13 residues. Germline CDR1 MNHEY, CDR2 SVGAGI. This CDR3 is CASSPRANYGYTF. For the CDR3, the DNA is TGTGCCAGCAGCCCTCGAGCTAACTATGGCTACACCTTC.

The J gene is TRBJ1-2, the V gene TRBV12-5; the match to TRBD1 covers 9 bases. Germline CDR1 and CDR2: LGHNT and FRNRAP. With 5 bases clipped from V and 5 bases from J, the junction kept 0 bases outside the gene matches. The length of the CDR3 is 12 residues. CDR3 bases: TGTGCTAGTGGTGGGACAGGGTATGGCTACACCTTC. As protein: CASGGTGYGYTF.

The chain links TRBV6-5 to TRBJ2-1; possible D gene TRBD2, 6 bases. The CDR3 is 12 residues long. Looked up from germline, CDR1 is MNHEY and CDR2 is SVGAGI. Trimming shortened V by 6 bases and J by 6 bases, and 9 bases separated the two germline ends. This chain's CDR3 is CASRAGFNEQFF. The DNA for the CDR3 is TGTGCCAGCAGGGCGGGGTTCAATGAGCAGTTCTTC.

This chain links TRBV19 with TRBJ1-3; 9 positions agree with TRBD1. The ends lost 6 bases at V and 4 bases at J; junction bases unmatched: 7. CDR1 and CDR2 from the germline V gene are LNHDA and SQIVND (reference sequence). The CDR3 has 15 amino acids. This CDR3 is CASSRDRAPGNTIYF. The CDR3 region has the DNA TGTGCCAGTAGCCGGGACAGGGCTCCCGGAAACACCATATATTTT.

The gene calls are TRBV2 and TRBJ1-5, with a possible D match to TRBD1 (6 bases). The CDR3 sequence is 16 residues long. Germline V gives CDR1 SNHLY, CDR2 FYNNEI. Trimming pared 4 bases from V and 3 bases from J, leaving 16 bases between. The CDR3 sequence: CASSGGGILLNQPQHF. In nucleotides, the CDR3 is TGTGCCAGCAGTGGGGGGGGCATCCTGCTCAATCAGCCCCAGCATTTT.

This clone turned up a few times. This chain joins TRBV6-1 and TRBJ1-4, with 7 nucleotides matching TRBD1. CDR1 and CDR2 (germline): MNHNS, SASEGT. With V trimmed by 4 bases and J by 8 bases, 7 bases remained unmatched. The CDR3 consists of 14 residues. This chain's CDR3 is CASSGTGRGEKLFF. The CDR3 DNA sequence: TGTGCCAGCAGTGGGACAGGCCGTGGGGAAAAACTGTTTTTT.

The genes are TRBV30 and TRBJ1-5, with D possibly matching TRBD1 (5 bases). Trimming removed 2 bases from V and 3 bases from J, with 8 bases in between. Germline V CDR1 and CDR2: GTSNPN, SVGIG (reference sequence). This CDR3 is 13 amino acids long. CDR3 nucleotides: TGTGCCTGGAGTTCAGGGCACAATCAGCCCCAGCATTTT. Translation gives CAWSSGHNQPQHF.

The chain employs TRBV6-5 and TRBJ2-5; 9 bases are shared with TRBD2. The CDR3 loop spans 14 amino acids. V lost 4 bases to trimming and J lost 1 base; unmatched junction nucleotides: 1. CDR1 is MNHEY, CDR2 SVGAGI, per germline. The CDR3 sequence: CASSWGLAQETQYF. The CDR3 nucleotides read TGTGCCAGCAGTTGGGGACTAGCCCAAGAGACCCAGTACTTC.